The clone carrying this T cell receptor beta chain was seen only a few times. Its antigen is not known. These data are taken from a study of T cells in narcolepsy. Study-wide points: Blood of same and different patients, but not healthy controls, reportedly held recurring autoreactive clonotypes. Autoreactive HCRT-specific and TRIB2-specific clonotypes were marked in same-patient CSF-versus-blood CD4+ comparisons.

V was clipped by 7 bases and J by 3 bases; unmatched bases: 6. Germline V lookup: CDR1 MNHEY, CDR2 SVGAGI. CDR3 length: 13 amino acids. Profiling relied on immunoSEQ multiplex PCR, and the TCRdb table lists in-frame clones only, not all of them. The sample has approximately 2,500 clones, 20% to 30% seen once; the top ten hold 4% to 5.5%. Sequenced input: cultured CD4+ T cells from cerebrospinal fluid. The rearrangement joins TRBV6-5 to TRBJ2-7; 7 bases are shared with TRBD1. The source is a human donor with narcolepsy. The CDR3 DNA follows: TGTGCCAGCATCACAGGGGTACACTACGAGCAGTACTTC. It translates to CASITGVHYEQYF.